The 10 T cell receptor beta chains given below trace back to one sample, sequenced in a study of regulatory T cells in long-lasting Graves disease (dated by TCRdb to the early 2020s). Libraries were built with multiplex PCR. The run used an Illumina HiSeq 4000. TCR beta libraries were built with iRepertoire HTBI primers and Arm-PCR amplification of CDR3 regions. In-frame beta chains were kept once TCRdb had trimmed the public reads at Q25 with fastp and called clones with MiXCR. Identical CDR3 proteins give one entry, which carries the most common genes and DNA. For this sample there are roughly 250,000 distinct CDR3 sequences; 18% appear just once. The top ten constitute around 15% of the sample. The time point tag for this specimen amounts to: newly diagnosed GD, antithyroid drugs for less than 3 months. RNA was extracted from PBMCs in TRIzol for both TCR sequencing and RNA sequencing. The same data also went into a second study, on T cells in Graves' hyperthyroidism and ophthalmopathy.

The source was peripheral blood mononuclear cells (PBMCs), collected at new diagnosis, from a patient treated with antithyroid drugs. The source of these receptors is a woman aged 25-40 years with Graves disease. Donor details come from another sample of the same person, matched by shared clones.

This clonotype has ten or more counts. The chain recombines TRBV20-1 with TRBJ2-1, with 7 positions matching TRBD2. Germline trimming cut 6 bases from V and 0 bases from J; bases unmatched to any gene: 8. The CDR3 loop spans 15 amino acids. CDR1 is DFQATT and CDR2 is SNEGSKA in the germline V gene (reference sequence). In DNA form, the CDR3 reads TGCAGTGCCAACCCCTCTAGCGGCTCCTACAATGAGCAGTTCTTC. Translating it yields CSANPSSGSYNEQFF.

This clonotype was seen repeatedly, ten times or more. The V and J genes are TRBV15 and TRBJ1-2; D possibly corresponds to TRBD1 (5 bases). This CDR3 is built from 16 residues. Germline CDR1 is LNHNV and CDR2 is YYDKDF (reference sequence). V was shortened by 4 bases and J by 6 bases, with 21 bases between the two germline ends. CDR3 DNA sequence: TGTGCCACCAGCAACTCTCCGCGCGGGGGACTTGATGGCTACACCTTC. This gives the protein CATSNSPRGGLDGYTF.

This clonotype was seen repeatedly, ten times or more. This chain uses TRBV7-2 with TRBJ1-1; 7 bases align to TRBD1. J gave up 1 base and V 5 bases, and 7 bases lay outside the gene matches. The CDR3 is 15 residues long. CDR1 and CDR2 from the germline V gene are SGHTA and FQGNSA. The CDR3 protein is CASSATGVQNTEAFF. The CDR3 DNA reads as TGTGCCAGCAGCGCCACAGGGGTCCAGAACACTGAAGCTTTCTTT. Based on the CDR3 plus reference TRBV7-2 and TRBJ1-1, the full variable domain is GAGVSQSPSNKVTEKGKDVELRCDPISGHTALYWYRQSLGQGLEFLIYFQGNSAPDKSGLPSDRFSAERTGGSVSTLTIQRTQQEDSAVYLCASSATGVQNTEAFFGQGTRLTVV.

In this sample, this clonotype turned up many times. V is TRBV20-1 and J is TRBJ1-2, with no clear D. Germline V gene sequence: CDR1 DFQATT, CDR2 SNEGSKA (reference sequence). The CDR3 loop spans 12 amino acids. Trimming stripped 4 bases from V and 8 bases from J, with 14 bases between. CDR3 in amino acids: CSANRKAQGYTF. The CDR3, as DNA: TGCAGTGCTAACCGAAAAGCCCAGGGCTACACCTTC.

This clonotype was counted ten times or more. The CDR3, as DNA: TGTGCCAGCAGACAGGGATTGATTAGCACAGATACGCAGTATTTT. Encoded protein: CASRQGLISTDTQYF. The chain has TRBV12-3 or TRBV12-4 and TRBJ2-3, with D tentatively TRBD1 (6 bases). V lost 6 bases and J 0 bases, leaving 13 bases between the germline ends. CDR3 length: 15 amino acids.

The chain couples TRBV9 to TRBJ2-7; no firm D call. The CDR3 has 15 residues. V was clipped by 0 bases and J by 3 bases, with 13 bases between them. Germline V lookup: CDR1 SGDLS, CDR2 YYNGEE. The CDR3 nucleotides read TGTGCCAGCAGCGTAGGAGGAGACCAGCGCTACGAGCAGTACTTC. Its protein is CASSVGGDQRYEQYF.

This clonotype was seen ten or more times. This chain links TRBV20-1 with TRBJ2-3; a possible D gene is TRBD2 (5 bases). The ends were cut back, 6 bases at V and 2 bases at J, with 12 bases in the middle. The CDR3 is 13 amino acids. The germline CDR1 and CDR2 sequences are DFQATT and SNEGSKA (reference sequence). The CDR3 protein is CSARTGVTDTQYF. Written as DNA, the CDR3 is TGCAGTGCCAGGACCGGGGTCACAGATACGCAGTATTTT.

The chain has TRBV6-9 and TRBJ1-5; 8 bases are a match to TRBD1. Germline values: CDR1 MNHGY, CDR2 SVAAGI. Germline trimming cut 4 bases from V and 1 base from J; bases unmatched to any gene: 9. This CDR3 is built from 17 residues. CDR3 nucleotide sequence: TGTGCCAGCAGTTCCGCTGACAGGGGCTGGAGCAATCAGCCCCAGCATTTT. Amino acid sequence: CASSSADRGWSNQPQHF.

This clonotype was counted at least ten times. The CDR3 loop is CASSSGWLNTIYF. CDR3 nucleotides: TGTGCCAGCTCCTCGGGTTGGTTAAACACCATATATTTT. This chain connects TRBV3-1 to TRBJ1-3; no clear D gene. V was shortened by 8 bases and J by 6 bases, with 14 bases between the two germline ends. This CDR3 region has 13 residues. In germline, CDR1 is LGHDT, CDR2 YNNKEL (reference sequence).

The chain links TRBV3-1 to TRBJ2-7; D gene uncertain. Germline-derived CDR1 and CDR2 are LGHDT and YNNKEL (reference sequence). The germline V and J ends were trimmed by 4 bases and 1 base, with 11 bases remaining between them. This CDR3 has 14 amino acids. In DNA, the CDR3 is TGTGCCAGCAGCCCCAGATCGGGTTCCTACGAGCAGTACTTC. Encoded protein: CASSPRSGSYEQYF.